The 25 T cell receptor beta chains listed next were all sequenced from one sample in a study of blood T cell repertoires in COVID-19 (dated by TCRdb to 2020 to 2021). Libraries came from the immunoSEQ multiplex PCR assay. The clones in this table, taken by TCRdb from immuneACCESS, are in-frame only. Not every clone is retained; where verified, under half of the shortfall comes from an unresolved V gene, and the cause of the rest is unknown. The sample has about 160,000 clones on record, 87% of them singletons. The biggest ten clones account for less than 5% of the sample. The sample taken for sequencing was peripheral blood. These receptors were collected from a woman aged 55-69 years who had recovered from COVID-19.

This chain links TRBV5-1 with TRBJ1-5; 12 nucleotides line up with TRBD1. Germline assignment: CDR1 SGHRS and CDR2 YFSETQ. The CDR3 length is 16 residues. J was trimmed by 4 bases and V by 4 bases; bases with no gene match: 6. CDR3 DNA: TGCGCCAGCAGCAAGGGGACAGGGGGCGGGAATCAGCCCCAGCATTTT. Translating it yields CASSKGTGGGNQPQHF.

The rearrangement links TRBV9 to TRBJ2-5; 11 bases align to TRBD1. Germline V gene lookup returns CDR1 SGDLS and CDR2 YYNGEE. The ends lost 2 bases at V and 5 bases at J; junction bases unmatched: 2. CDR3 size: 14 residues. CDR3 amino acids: CASSVDRGLETQYF. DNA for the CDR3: TGTGCCAGCAGCGTGGACAGGGGGCTTGAGACCCAGTACTTC.

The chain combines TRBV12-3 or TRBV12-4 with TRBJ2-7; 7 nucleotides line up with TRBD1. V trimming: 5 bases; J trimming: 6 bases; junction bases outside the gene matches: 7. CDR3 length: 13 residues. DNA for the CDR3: TGTGCCAGCAGTCCCCAGGGGGTCGGCGAGCAGTACTTC. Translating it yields CASSPQGVGEQYF.

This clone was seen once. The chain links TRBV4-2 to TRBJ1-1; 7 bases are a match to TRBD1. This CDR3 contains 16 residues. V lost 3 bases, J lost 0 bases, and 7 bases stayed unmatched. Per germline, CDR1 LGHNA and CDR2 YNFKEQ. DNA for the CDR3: TGTGCCAGCAGCCATACTGGGACAGCAATGAACACTGAAGCTTTCTTT. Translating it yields CASSHTGTAMNTEAFF.

CDR3 protein: CASSHQGAGQPQHF. CDR3 DNA: TGTGCCAGCAGCCATCAGGGGGCGGGTCAGCCCCAGCATTTT. This rearrangement joins TRBV14 to TRBJ1-5; TRBD1 matches at 8 bases. The germline gives CDR1 SGHDN, CDR2 FVKESK. This CDR3 spans 14 amino acids. Trimming removed 3 bases from V and 6 bases from J; junction bases left unmatched: 4.

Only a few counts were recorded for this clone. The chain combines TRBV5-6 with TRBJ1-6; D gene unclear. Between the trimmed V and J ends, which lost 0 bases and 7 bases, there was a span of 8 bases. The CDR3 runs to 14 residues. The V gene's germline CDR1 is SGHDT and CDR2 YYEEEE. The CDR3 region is CASSLDRYNSPLHF. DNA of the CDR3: TGTGCCAGCAGCTTGGACAGATACAATTCACCCCTCCACTTT.

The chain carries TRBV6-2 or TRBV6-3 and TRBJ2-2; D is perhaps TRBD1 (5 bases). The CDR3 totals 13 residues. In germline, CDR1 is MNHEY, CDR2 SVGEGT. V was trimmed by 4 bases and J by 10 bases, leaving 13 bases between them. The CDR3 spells CASSWSRVQELFF. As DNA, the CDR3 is TGTGCCAGCAGTTGGTCCAGGGTGCAGGAGCTGTTTTTT.

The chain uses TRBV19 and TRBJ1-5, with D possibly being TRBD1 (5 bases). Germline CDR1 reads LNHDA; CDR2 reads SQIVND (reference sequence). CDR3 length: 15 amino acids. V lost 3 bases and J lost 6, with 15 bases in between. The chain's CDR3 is CASSMGLAGRQPQHF. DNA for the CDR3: TGTGCCAGTAGTATGGGTCTCGCGGGACGTCAGCCCCAGCATTTT.

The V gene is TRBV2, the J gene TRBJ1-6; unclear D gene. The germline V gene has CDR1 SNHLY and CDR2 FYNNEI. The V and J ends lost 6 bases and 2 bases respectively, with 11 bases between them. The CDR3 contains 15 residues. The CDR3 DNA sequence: TGTGCCAGCAGGGGAGGATGGCCCTATAATTCACCCCTCCACTTT. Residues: CASRGGWPYNSPLHF.

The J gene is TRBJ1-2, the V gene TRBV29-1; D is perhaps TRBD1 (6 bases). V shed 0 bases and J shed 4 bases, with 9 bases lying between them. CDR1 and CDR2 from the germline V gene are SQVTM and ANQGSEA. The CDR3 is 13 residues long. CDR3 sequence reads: CSVEEGQRYGYTF. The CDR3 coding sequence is TGCAGCGTTGAAGAAGGACAGCGCTATGGCTACACCTTC.

CDR3 protein: CAGGTGGANQPQHF. CDR3 sequence (DNA): TGTGCCGGCGGGACAGGGGGCGCGAATCAGCCCCAGCATTTT. V is TRBV28 and J is TRBJ1-5; 12 positions agree with TRBD1. This CDR3 spans 14 amino acids. V was pared by 11 bases and J by 4 bases, with 6 bases of the junction left unmatched. From germline, CDR1 is MDHEN and CDR2 SYDVKM.

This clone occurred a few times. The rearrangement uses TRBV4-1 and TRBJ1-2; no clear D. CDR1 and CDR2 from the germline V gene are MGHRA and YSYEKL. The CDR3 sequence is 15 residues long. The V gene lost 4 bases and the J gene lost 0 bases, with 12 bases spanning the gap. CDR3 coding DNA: TGCGCCAGCAGCCCTCGGGAGGGAGCTAACTATGGCTACACCTTC. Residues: CASSPREGANYGYTF.

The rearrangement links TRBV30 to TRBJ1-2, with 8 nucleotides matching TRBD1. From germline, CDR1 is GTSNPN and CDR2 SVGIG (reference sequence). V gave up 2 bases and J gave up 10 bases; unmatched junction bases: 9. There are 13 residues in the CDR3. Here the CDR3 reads CAWSPDRVAPYTF. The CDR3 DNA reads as TGTGCCTGGAGTCCGGACAGGGTGGCACCCTACACCTTC. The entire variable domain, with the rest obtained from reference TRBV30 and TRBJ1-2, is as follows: SQTIHQWPATLVQPVGSPLSLECTVEGTSNPNLYWYRQAAGRGLQLLFYSVGIGQISSEVPQNLSASRPQDRQFILSSKKLLLSDSGFYLCAWSPDRVAPYTFGSGTRLTVV.

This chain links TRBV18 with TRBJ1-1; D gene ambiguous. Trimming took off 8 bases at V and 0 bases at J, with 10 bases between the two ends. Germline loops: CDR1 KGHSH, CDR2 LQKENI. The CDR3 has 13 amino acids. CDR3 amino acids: CASREGMNTEAFF. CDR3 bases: TGTGCCAGCCGGGAAGGCATGAACACTGAAGCTTTCTTT.

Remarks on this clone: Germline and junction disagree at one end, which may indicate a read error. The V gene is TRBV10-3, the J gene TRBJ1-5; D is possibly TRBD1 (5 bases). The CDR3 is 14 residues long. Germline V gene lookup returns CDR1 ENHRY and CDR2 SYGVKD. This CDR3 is CASSGGGSGQPQHF. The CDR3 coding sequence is TGTGCCAGCAGTGGGGGGGGTTCGGGTCAGCCCCAGCATTTT.

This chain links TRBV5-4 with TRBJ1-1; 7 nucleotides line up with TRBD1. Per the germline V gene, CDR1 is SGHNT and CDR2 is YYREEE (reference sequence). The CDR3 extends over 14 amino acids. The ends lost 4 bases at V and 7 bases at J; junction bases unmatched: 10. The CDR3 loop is CASSRQGVKIEAFF. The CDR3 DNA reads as TGTGCCAGCAGCCGACAGGGAGTTAAAATTGAAGCTTTCTTT.

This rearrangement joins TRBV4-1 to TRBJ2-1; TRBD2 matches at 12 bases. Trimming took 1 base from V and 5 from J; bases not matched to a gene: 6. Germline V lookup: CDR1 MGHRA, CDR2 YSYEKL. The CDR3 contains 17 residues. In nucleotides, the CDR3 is TGCGCCAGCAGCCAAGTCCGGACTAGCGGGGTAAACAATGAGCAGTTCTTC. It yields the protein CASSQVRTSGVNNEQFF.

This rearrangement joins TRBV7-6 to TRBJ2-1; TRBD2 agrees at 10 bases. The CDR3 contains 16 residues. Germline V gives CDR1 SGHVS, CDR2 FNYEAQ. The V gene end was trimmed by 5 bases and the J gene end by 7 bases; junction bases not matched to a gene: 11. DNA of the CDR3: TGTGCCAGCAGCCAAGCGAGCGGGGGGGCCTGGAATGAGCAGTTCTTC. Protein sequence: CASSQASGGAWNEQFF.

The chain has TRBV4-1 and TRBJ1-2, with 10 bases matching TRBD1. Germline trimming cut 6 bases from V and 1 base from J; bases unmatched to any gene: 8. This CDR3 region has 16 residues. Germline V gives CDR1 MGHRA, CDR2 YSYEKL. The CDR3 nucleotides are TGCGCCAGCAGAGAAGCCGGGACAGGGGTTAACTATGGCTACACCTTC. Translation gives CASREAGTGVNYGYTF.

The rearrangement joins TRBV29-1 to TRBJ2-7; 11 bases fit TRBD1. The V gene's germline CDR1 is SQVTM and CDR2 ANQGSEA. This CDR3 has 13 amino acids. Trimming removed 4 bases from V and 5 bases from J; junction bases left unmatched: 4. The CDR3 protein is CSVGTGGGHEQYF. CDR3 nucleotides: TGCAGCGTTGGGACAGGGGGCGGCCACGAGCAGTACTTC.

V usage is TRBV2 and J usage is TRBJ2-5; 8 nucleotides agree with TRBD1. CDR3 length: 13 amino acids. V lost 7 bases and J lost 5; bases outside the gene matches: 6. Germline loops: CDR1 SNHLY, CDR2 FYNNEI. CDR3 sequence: CASTGGVRETQYF. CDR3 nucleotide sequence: TGTGCCAGCACAGGGGGCGTCAGGGAGACCCAGTACTTC.

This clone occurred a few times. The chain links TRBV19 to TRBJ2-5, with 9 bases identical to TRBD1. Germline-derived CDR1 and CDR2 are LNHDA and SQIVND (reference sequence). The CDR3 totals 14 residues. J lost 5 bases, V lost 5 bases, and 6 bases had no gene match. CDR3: CASSLRDRAETQYF. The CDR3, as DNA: TGTGCCAGTAGTCTCCGGGACAGGGCCGAGACCCAGTACTTC.

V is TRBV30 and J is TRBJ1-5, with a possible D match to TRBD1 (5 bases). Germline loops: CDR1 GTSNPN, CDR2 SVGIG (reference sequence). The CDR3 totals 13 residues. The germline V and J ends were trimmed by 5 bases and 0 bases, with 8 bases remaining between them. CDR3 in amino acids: CAWATVSNQPQHF. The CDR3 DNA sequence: TGTGCCTGGGCGACAGTTAGCAATCAGCCCCAGCATTTT.

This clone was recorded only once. CDR3 residues: CASSLAQGARETQYF. CDR3 sequence (DNA): TGTGCCAGCAGCTTGGCACAGGGGGCGCGGGAGACCCAGTACTTC. This chain links TRBV5-4 with TRBJ2-5, with 9 positions matching TRBD1. V lost 0 bases, J lost 5 bases, and 5 bases stayed unmatched. This CDR3 region has 15 residues. CDR1 SGHNT and CDR2 YYREEE come from the germline V gene (reference sequence).

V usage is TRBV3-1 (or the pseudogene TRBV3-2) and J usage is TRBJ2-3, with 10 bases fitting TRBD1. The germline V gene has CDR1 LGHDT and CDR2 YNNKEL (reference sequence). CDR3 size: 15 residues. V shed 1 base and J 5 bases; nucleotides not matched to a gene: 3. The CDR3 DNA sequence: TGTGCCAGCAGCCAAGGACAGGGGGCAGGAGATACGCAGTATTTT. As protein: CASSQGQGAGDTQYF.